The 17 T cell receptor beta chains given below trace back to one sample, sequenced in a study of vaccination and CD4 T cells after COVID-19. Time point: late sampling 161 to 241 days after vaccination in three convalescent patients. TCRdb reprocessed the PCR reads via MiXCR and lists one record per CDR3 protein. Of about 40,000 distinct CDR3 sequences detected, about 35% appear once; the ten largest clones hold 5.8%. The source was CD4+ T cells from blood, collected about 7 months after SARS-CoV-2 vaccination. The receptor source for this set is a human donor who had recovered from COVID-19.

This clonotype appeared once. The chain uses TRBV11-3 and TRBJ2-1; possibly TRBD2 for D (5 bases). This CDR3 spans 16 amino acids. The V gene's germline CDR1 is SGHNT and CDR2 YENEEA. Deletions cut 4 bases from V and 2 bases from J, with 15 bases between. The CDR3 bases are TGTGCCAGCAGCTCAAGGACTTTGTCCCCCTACAATGAGCAGTTCTTC. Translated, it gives CASSSRTLSPYNEQFF.

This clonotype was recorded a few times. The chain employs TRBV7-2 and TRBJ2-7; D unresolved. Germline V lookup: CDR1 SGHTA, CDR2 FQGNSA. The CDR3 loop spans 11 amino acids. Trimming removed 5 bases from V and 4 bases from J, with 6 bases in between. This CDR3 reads CASSARYEQYF. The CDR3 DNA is TGTGCCAGCAGCGCCCGTTACGAGCAGTACTTC.

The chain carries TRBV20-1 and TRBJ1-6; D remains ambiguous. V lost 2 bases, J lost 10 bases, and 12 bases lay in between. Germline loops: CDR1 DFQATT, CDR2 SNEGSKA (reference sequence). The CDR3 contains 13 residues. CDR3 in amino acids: CSARPLIGSPLHF. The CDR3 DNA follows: TGCAGTGCTAGACCCTTAATAGGATCACCCCTCCACTTT.

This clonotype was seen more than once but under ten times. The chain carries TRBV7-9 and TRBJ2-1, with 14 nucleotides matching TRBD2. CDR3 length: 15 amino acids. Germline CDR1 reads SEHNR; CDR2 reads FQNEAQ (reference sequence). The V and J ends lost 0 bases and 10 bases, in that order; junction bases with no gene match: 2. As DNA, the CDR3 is TGTGCCAGCAGCTTAGCGGGACTAGCGGGAGTAGAGCAGTTCTTC. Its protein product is CASSLAGLAGVEQFF.

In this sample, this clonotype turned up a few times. Here the CDR3 reads CASSNDRVGYTF. The CDR3 coding sequence is TGTGCCAGCAGCAATGACAGGGTTGGCTACACCTTC. V is TRBV6-1 and J is TRBJ1-2; TRBD1 agrees at 7 bases. Germline V gives CDR1 MNHNS, CDR2 SASEGT. The CDR3 is made up of 12 amino acids. The ends lost 6 bases at V and 7 bases at J; junction bases unmatched: 5.

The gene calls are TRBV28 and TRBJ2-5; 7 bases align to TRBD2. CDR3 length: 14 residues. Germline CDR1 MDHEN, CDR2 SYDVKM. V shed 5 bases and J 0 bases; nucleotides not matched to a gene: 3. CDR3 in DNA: TGTGCCAGCAGTGCACTAGCGTACCAAGAGACCCAGTACTTC. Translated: CASSALAYQETQYF.

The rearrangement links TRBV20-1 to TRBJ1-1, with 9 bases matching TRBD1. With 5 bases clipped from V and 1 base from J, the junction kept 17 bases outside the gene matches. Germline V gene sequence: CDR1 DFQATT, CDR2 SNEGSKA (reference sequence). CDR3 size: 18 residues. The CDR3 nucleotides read TGCAGTGCTTTATTTCCCCCGGGACAGGGATGGAGGAACACTGAAGCTTTCTTT. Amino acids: CSALFPPGQGWRNTEAFF.

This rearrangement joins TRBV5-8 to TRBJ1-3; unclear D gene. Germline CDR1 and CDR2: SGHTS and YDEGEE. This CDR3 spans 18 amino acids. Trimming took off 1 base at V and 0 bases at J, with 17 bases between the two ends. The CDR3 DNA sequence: TGTGCCAGCAGCTTGTATCCCCCCGAGAAGAGCTCTGGAAACACCATATATTTT. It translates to CASSLYPPEKSSGNTIYF.

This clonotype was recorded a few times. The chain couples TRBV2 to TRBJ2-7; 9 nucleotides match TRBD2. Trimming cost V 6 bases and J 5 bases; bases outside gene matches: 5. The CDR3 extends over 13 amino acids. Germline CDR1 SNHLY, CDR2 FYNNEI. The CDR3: CASRWGTSNEQYF. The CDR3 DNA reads TGTGCCAGCAGGTGGGGGACTAGCAACGAGCAGTACTTC.

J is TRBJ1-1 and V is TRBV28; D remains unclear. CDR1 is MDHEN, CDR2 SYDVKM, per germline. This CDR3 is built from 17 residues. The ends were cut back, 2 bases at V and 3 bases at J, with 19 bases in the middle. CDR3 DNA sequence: TGTGCCAGCAGTTTAGGGCTCGAGGTGAGAGAATACACTGAAGCTTTCTTT. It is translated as CASSLGLEVREYTEAFF. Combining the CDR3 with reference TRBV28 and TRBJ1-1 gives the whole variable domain DVKVTQSSRYLVKRTGEKVFLECVQDMDHENMFWYRQDPGLGLRLIYFSYDVKMKEKGDIPEGYSVSREKKERFSLILESASTNQTSMYLCASSLGLEVREYTEAFFGQGTRLTVV.

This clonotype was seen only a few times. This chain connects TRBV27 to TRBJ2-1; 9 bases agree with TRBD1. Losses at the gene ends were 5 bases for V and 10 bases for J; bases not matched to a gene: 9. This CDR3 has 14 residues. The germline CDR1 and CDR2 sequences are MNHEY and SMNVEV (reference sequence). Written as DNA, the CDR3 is TGTGCCAGCAGTAAGACACAGGGGGCAGACGAGCAGTTCTTC. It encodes CASSKTQGADEQFF.

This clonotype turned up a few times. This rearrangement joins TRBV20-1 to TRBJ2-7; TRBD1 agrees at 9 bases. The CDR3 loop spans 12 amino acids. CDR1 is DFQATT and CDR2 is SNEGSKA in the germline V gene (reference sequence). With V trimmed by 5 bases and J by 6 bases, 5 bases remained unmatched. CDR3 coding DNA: TGCAGTGCTGGGACAGGGTCCCCCGAGCAGTACTTC. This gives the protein CSAGTGSPEQYF.

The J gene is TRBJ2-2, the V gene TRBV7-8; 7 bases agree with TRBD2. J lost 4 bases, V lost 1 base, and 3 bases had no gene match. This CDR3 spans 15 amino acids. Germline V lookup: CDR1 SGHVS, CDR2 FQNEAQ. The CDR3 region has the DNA TGTGCCAGCAGCTTAGTCGGGGGGACCACCGGGGAGCTGTTTTTT. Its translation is CASSLVGGTTGELFF.

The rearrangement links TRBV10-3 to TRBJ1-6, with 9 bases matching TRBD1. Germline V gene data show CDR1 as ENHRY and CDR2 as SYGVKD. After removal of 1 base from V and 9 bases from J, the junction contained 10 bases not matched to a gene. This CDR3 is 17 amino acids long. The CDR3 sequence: CAISEWKAGQGTSPLHF. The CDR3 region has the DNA TGTGCCATCAGTGAGTGGAAGGCGGGACAGGGTACTTCACCCCTCCACTTT.

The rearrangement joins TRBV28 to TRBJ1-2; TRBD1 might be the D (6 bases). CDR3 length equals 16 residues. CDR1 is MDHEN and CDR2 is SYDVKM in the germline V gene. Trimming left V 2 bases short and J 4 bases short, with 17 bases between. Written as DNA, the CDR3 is TGTGCCAGCAGTTTACCTCCCTCCTGGACAGCCTATGGCTACACCTTC. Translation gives CASSLPPSWTAYGYTF.

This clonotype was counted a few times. CDR3 bases: TGCAGTGCTAGTGGGCAGACCTATGGCTACACCTTC. Translated: CSASGQTYGYTF. V gene TRBV20-1 combines with J gene TRBJ1-2, with unresolved D. CDR1 DFQATT and CDR2 SNEGSKA come from the germline V gene (reference sequence). This CDR3 is 12 amino acids long. Trimming pared 3 bases from V and 4 bases from J, leaving 9 bases between.

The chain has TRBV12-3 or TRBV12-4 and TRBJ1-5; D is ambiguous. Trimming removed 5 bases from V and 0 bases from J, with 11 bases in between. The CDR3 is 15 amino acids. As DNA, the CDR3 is TGTGCCAGCAGTGGCGACGGACGTAGCAATCAGCCCCAGCATTTT. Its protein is CASSGDGRSNQPQHF.